The 17 T cell receptor beta chains below were found in one sample sequenced in a study of T-cell reconstitution after alpha-beta-depleted transplantation in children. It was with unique molecular identifiers that the TCRbeta library was prepared. TCRdb analysed the PCR reads with MiXCR anew, one entry per CDR3 protein. The data hold roughly 610,000 distinct CDR3 sequences, with 8% to 11% observed a single time. Sequencing used PBMCs from the stem cell graft donor, obtained from the stem cell graft. Receptors originate from a human donor who donated a stem cell graft to a child with acute myeloid leukemia.

Remarks on this clonotype: One end of the junction varies from germline; a read error may be responsible. This chain links TRBV30 with TRBJ2-3, with D possibly matching TRBD2 (6 bases). CDR3 size: 14 residues. Germline loops: CDR1 GTSNPN, CDR2 SVGIG (reference sequence). For the CDR3, the DNA is TGTGCCTGGAGTGTGGGTAGCGGCACAGATACTCAGTATTTT. It specifies CAWSVGSGTDTQYF.

The chain recombines TRBV6-2 or TRBV6-3 with TRBJ1-2, with TRBD1 identical over 9 bases. This CDR3 spans 17 amino acids. Germline CDR1 and CDR2: MNHEY and SVGEGT. With 6 bases clipped from V and 2 bases from J, the junction kept 13 bases outside the gene matches. The CDR3 spells CASSLTFLGTGNYGYTF. Here the CDR3 DNA reads TGTGCCAGCAGCCTCACCTTCCTGGGGACAGGGAACTATGGCTACACCTTC.

The chain joins TRBV7-8 to TRBJ2-1; D might be TRBD1 or TRBD2, each matching 6 bases. The CDR3 contains 19 residues. Trimming removed 1 base at V and 7 bases at J, with 26 bases between. The germline gives CDR1 SGHVS, CDR2 FQNEAQ. DNA for the CDR3: TGTGCCAGCAGCTTAGGGGGGTTTAGCGGAGTCCCTAGGGGGAATGAGCAGTTCTTC. Translated: CASSLGGFSGVPRGNEQFF.

In its sample, this clonotype was seen many times. This sequence joins TRBV10-3 and TRBJ1-6; no definite D call. Germline values: CDR1 ENHRY, CDR2 SYGVKD. This CDR3 comprises 15 residues. Trimming cost V 2 bases and J 10 bases, with 15 bases left between them. Here the CDR3 DNA reads TGTGCCATCAGTGAGCGCACCCGAAGGGAGTCACCCCTCCACTTT. It yields the protein CAISERTRRESPLHF.

This clonotype was observed many times. V usage is TRBV12-3 or TRBV12-4 and J usage is TRBJ2-1; tentative D call: TRBD2 (7 bases). V was trimmed by 5 bases and J by 9 bases, leaving 23 bases between them. This CDR3 is 16 amino acids long. The CDR3 is CASSPVGGAVLGEQFF. CDR3 DNA sequence: TGTGCCAGCAGTCCCGTGGGGGGGGCGGTGTTGGGTGAGCAGTTCTTC.

This clonotype has ten or more counts. The chain carries TRBV6-5 and TRBJ2-7, with D perhaps assigned TRBD1 or TRBD2 (5 bases each). The CDR3 runs 14 residues. V lost 2 bases to trimming and J lost 4 bases, with 12 bases between them. The germline V gene encodes CDR1 MNHEY and CDR2 SVGAGI. The chain's CDR3 is CASSYGRRGYEQYF. CDR3 bases: TGTGCCAGCAGTTACGGGAGAAGGGGATACGAGCAGTACTTC.

This sequence joins TRBV20-1 and TRBJ1-2; 8 bases align to TRBD1. The CDR3 loop spans 13 amino acids. Looked up from germline, CDR1 is DFQATT and CDR2 is SNEGSKA (reference sequence). V lost 1 base to trimming and J lost 2 bases; unmatched junction nucleotides: 0. CDR3 coding DNA: TGCAGTGCTAGAGGACAGGGGAACTATGGCTACACCTTC. Protein: CSARGQGNYGYTF.

At least ten counts were recorded for this clonotype. The CDR3 sequence is CASSLMGLAGNEQFF. The CDR3 DNA follows: TGTGCCAGCAGCTTAATGGGACTAGCCGGGAATGAGCAGTTCTTC. The chain has TRBV7-9 and TRBJ2-1, with 9 bases aligning to TRBD2. From germline, CDR1 is SEHNR and CDR2 FQNEAQ (reference sequence). J lost 7 bases, V lost 2 bases, and 6 bases had no gene match. The CDR3 length is 15 residues.

The chain has TRBV28 and TRBJ2-1; D is possibly TRBD2 (5 bases). The CDR3 has 12 amino acids. The ends were cut back, 6 bases at V and 6 bases at J, with 9 bases in the middle. Germline assignment: CDR1 MDHEN and CDR2 SYDVKM. CDR3 in amino acids: CASRPRGNEQFF. For the CDR3, the DNA is TGTGCCAGCAGACCCCGGGGCAATGAGCAGTTCTTC. Full variable domain (outside the CDR3, taken from reference TRBV28 and TRBJ2-1): DVKVTQSSRYLVKRTGEKVFLECVQDMDHENMFWYRQDPGLGLRLIYFSYDVKMKEKGDIPEGYSVSREKKERFSLILESASTNQTSMYLCASRPRGNEQFFGPGTRLTVL.

Many counts were recorded for this clonotype. The V and J genes are TRBV11-2 and TRBJ2-5; the D gene is possibly TRBD1 (6 bases). V lost 1 base, J lost 7 bases, and 19 bases lay in between. This CDR3 has 16 residues. Germline V CDR1 and CDR2: SGHAT, FQNNGV. Here the CDR3 DNA reads TGTGCCAGCAGCTTAGTATCCCAGGGGCTTGGCGGGACCCAGTACTTC. This translates into CASSLVSQGLGGTQYF.

This clonotype was counted between two and nine times. The V gene is TRBV7-2, the J gene TRBJ2-3; 8 bases match TRBD1. Per the germline V gene, CDR1 is SGHTA and CDR2 is FQGNSA. The CDR3 is 15 amino acids. J gave up 7 bases and V 5 bases, and 11 bases lay outside the gene matches. The CDR3 sequence is CASSPRQGSWHTQYF. The CDR3 DNA follows: TGTGCCAGCAGCCCAAGACAGGGGAGTTGGCATACGCAGTATTTT.

This clonotype was detected only a few times. V gene TRBV7-9 combines with J gene TRBJ1-1; no firm D call. The CDR3 consists of 15 residues. Germline V gene data show CDR1 as SEHNR and CDR2 as FQNEAQ (reference sequence). The ends were cut back, 4 bases at V and 1 base at J, with 13 bases in the middle. Here the CDR3 DNA reads TGTGCCAGCAGCTACTCGGGTGGCCGGAACACTGAAGCTTTCTTT. Its translation: CASSYSGGRNTEAFF.

This clonotype was seen only a few times. The chain combines TRBV9 with TRBJ1-2, with D unclear. This CDR3 comprises 15 residues. The V end lost 1 base, the J end lost 0 bases, and 10 bases lay between the germline ends. Per germline, CDR1 SGDLS and CDR2 YYNGEE. CDR3 sequence reads: CASSVTFTANYGYTF. The DNA for the CDR3 is TGTGCCAGCAGCGTAACGTTTACGGCTAACTATGGCTACACCTTC.

This clonotype was picked up a small number of times. V and J are TRBV11-2 and TRBJ2-7, with TRBD1 matching 12 bases. The CDR3 covers 17 residues. The junction had 6 bases not matched to a gene; V was cut back by 3 bases and J by 0 bases. Germline assignment: CDR1 SGHAT and CDR2 FQNNGV. For the CDR3, the DNA is TGTGCCAGCAGCTTCGGGACAGGGGGCCCCAGCTCCTACGAGCAGTACTTC. Its protein is CASSFGTGGPSSYEQYF.

This rearrangement joins TRBV7-2 to TRBJ2-5; D may match TRBD1 or TRBD2 (6 bases each). V was cut by 4 bases and J by 4 bases, with 13 bases left in between. Germline loops: CDR1 SGHTA, CDR2 FQGNSA. The CDR3 loop spans 14 amino acids. The CDR3 reads CASSSRGGTETQYF. In DNA, the CDR3 is TGTGCCAGCAGCTCCCGAGGGGGGACAGAGACCCAGTACTTC.

This clonotype was detected only a few times. In nucleotides, the CDR3 is TGCAGTGCCACTTACAGCGGGTTCTCCTACGAGCAGTACTTC. This codes for CSATYSGFSYEQYF. The chain is built from TRBV20-1 and TRBJ2-7; tentative D call: TRBD2 (6 bases). The V gene's germline CDR1 is DFQATT and CDR2 SNEGSKA (reference sequence). The CDR3 extends over 14 amino acids. V lost 6 bases and J 0 bases, leaving 15 bases between the germline ends.

This clonotype was recorded a few times. The rearrangement joins TRBV6-5 to TRBJ2-5, with TRBD1 matching 7 bases. In germline, CDR1 is MNHEY, CDR2 SVGAGI. V dropped 0 bases and J dropped 4; count of bases not matched to a gene: 5. This CDR3 is 15 amino acids long. The CDR3 loop is CASSYSISGGETQYF. CDR3 coding DNA: TGTGCCAGCAGTTACTCCATCTCAGGGGGAGAGACCCAGTACTTC.